The clone carrying this TCR beta chain was found many times. TCRdb passed the 5' RACE reads through MiXCR, listing each CDR3 protein once. The sample lists hundreds of thousands of distinct CDR3 sequences; approximately 22% were seen once. This sample was included in a study of identical twins. V was cut by 0 bases and J by 5 bases, with 4 bases left in between. The CDR3 extends over 12 amino acids. Germline CDR1 LNHNV, CDR2 YYDKDF (reference sequence). This sample was also put to use in a study of T cells expressing NK-cell markers.

The genes are TRBV15 and TRBJ2-5; no reliable D call. This TCR was sampled from a woman younger than 30 in good health. The specimen was PBMCs. The CDR3 protein is CATSRDRETQYF. CDR3 DNA: TGTGCCACCAGCAGAGATAGGGAGACCCAGTACTTC.